This TCR beta chain is from a study of CD8 T cells in Susac syndrome. Study at large: When their blood was taken, the Susac syndrome patients had either not yet had any therapy, were taking corticosteroids, or were taking intravenous immunoglobulin alone.

The V end was cut by 5 bases, the J end by 2 bases, with 18 bases between. There are 16 residues in the CDR3. CDR1 is SGHAT, CDR2 FQNNGV, per germline. From blood CD8+ and CD4+ T cells, the TCR beta chain was sequenced. It was negative isolation that provided the CD8+ and CD4+ T cells, whereas TEMRA cells were enriched by FACS. Reverse transcription used roughly 0.5 to 1 ug RNA and random hexamers. It was immunoSEQ multiplex PCR that amplified TCR beta CDR3 across 54 Vbeta and 13 Jbeta. TCRdb ran MiXCR on the immunoSEQ multiplex PCR reads and lists one entry per CDR3 protein. The sample shows 150,000 to 200,000 distinct CDR3 sequences, around 90% of them seen only once.

The chain joins TRBV11-2 to TRBJ1-1; D gene uncertain. This clonotype was sampled from a human donor with Susac syndrome. Sequencing was performed on CD4+ T cells from PBMCs. CDR3 loop: CASSTRSGSDNTEAFF. CDR3 in DNA: TGTGCCAGCAGCACCCGTTCCGGGTCAGACAACACTGAAGCTTTCTTT.